This TCR beta chain came from a study of blood T cells in healthy people across ages. The V gene lost 3 bases and the J gene lost 3 bases, with 6 bases spanning the gap. This CDR3 is built from 13 residues. The germline V gene has CDR1 SGHTA and CDR2 FQGTGA. Using a J-beta primer mix together with a sample-barcoded 5' primer, a second PCR was run for 7 to 11 cycles. TCRdb independently ran MiXCR on the 5' RACE reads; one entry per CDR3 protein. This sample carries some 710,000 distinct CDR3 sequences, 20% to 25% of them seen once, and the ten largest clones take roughly 22%. This chain uses TRBV7-3 with TRBJ1-5; D is unclear. The sequence came from a man in his 70s in good health. The sequenced sample consisted of blood. CDR3 DNA sequence: TGTGCCAGCAGCTTCCCCCACAATCAGCCCCAGCATTTT. Its protein product is CASSFPHNQPQHF.